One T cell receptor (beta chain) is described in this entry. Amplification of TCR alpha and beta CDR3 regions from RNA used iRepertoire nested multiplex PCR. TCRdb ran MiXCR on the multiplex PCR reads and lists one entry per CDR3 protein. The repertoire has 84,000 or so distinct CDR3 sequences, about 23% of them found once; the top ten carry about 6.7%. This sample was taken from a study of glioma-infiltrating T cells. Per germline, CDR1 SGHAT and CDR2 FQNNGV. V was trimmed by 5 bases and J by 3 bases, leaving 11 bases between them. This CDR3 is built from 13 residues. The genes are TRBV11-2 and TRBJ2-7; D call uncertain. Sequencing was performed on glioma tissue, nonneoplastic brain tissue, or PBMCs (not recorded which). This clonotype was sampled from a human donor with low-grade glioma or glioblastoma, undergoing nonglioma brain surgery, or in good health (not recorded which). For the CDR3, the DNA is TGTGCCAGCAGCCTAGGACCCAACTACGAGCAGTACTTC. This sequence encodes CASSLGPNYEQYF. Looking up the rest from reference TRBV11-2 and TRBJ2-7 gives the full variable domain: EAGVAQSPRYKIIEKRQSVAFWCNPISGHATLYWYQQILGQGPKLLIQFQNNGVVDDSQLPKDRFSAERLKGVDSTLKIQPAKLEDSAVYLCASSLGPNYEQYFGPGTRLTVT.